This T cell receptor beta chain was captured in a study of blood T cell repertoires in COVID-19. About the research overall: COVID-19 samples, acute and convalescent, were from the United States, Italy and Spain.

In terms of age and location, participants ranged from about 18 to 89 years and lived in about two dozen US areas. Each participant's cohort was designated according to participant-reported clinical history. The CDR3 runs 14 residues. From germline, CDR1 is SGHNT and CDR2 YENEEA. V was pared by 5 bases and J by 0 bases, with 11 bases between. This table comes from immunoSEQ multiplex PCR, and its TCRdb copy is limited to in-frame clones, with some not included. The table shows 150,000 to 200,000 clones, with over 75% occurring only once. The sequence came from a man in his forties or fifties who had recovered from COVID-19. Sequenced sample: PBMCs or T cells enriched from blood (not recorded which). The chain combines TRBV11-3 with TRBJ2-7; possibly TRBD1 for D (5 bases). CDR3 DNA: TGTGCCAGCAGCGAGAACAGGTACTCCTACGAGCAGTACTTC. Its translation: CASSENRYSYEQYF.